These 13 T cell receptor beta chains share one sample of origin, sequenced in a study of spatial heterogeneity in lung cancer. TCRdb called the 5' RACE reads again in MiXCR, with one record for every CDR3 protein. The table records 45,000 to 55,000 distinct CDR3 sequences, approximately 5.3% of them present only once. Time point here: sample taken at primary tumor resection. From tumor, nontumor lung or frozen PBMC, whole RNA was taken unsorted for sequencing. Sequenced here: PBMCs, sampled at surgery. Receptor source: a male donor with early-stage non-small cell lung cancer.

This clonotype was counted at least ten times. This chain uses TRBV11-2 with TRBJ2-3; no clear D gene. The CDR3 sequence is 15 residues long. Deletions cut 3 bases from V and 0 bases from J, with 10 bases between. Germline loops: CDR1 SGHAT, CDR2 FQNNGV. Here the CDR3 reads CASSLTHTSTDTQYF. CDR3 bases: TGTGCCAGCAGCTTGACACACACTAGCACAGATACGCAGTATTTT. The full variable domain, with the rest looked up from reference TRBV11-2 and TRBJ2-3, is EAGVAQSPRYKIIEKRQSVAFWCNPISGHATLYWYQQILGQGPKLLIQFQNNGVVDDSQLPKDRFSAERLKGVDSTLKIQPAKLEDSAVYLCASSLTHTSTDTQYFGPGTRLTVL.

This clonotype was counted between two and nine times. The gene calls are TRBV28 and TRBJ2-7; perhaps TRBD1 as D (6 bases). This CDR3 is built from 18 residues. The V and J ends lost 4 bases and 5 bases respectively, with 27 bases between them. Germline assignment: CDR1 MDHEN and CDR2 SYDVKM. The CDR3 here is CASSSRRQGSPNYDEQYF. CDR3 DNA sequence: TGTGCCAGCAGTTCAAGACGTCAGGGGAGTCCAAATTATGACGAGCAGTACTTC.

This clonotype has ten or more counts. This chain links TRBV18 with TRBJ1-1; 10 bases match TRBD1. V lost 4 bases and J lost 0; bases outside the gene matches: 2. Per the germline V gene, CDR1 is KGHSH and CDR2 is LQKENI. CDR3 length: 15 amino acids. CDR3 protein: CASSRGQGMNTEAFF. The CDR3 DNA reads TGTGCCAGCTCACGGGGACAGGGGATGAACACTGAAGCTTTCTTT.

In regard to this clonotype: A much bigger clone sits one base away, suggesting this may be a read error. This sequence joins TRBV27 and TRBJ2-7, with a possible D match to TRBD2 (5 bases). The CDR3 length is 13 residues. Between the trimmed V and J ends, which lost 8 bases and 7 bases, there was a span of 18 bases. Germline assignment: CDR1 MNHEY and CDR2 SMNVEV (reference sequence). CDR3 nucleotide sequence: TGTGCCAGCGGTAAAAATCCGGGAAGAGAGCAGTACTTC. Translation: CASGKNPGREQYF.

This clonotype turned up a few times. The chain uses TRBV6-1 and TRBJ2-4; 8 bases agree with TRBD2. The V gene's germline CDR1 is MNHNS and CDR2 SASEGT. CDR3 size: 14 residues. J was trimmed by 0 bases and V by 6 bases; bases with no gene match: 1. In DNA, the CDR3 is TGTGCCAGCAGGGGACTAGTAGCCAAAAACATTCAGTACTTC. It translates to CASRGLVAKNIQYF.

This clonotype was seen repeatedly, ten times or more. The J gene is TRBJ2-4, the V gene TRBV18; 9 bases are shared with TRBD2. CDR1 and CDR2 (germline): KGHSH, LQKENI. There are 16 residues in the CDR3. The J segment lost 2 bases and the V segment lost 2 bases, leaving 4 bases of the junction unmatched. This CDR3 is CASSPGAGGPKNIQYF. As DNA, the CDR3 is TGTGCCAGCTCACCAGGGGCGGGAGGGCCCAAAAACATTCAGTACTTC.

This clonotype showed up many times. The V gene is TRBV20-1, the J gene TRBJ2-2; the match to TRBD1 covers 8 bases. Germline V gene lookup returns CDR1 DFQATT and CDR2 SNEGSKA (reference sequence). This CDR3 has 15 residues. Trimming removed 3 bases from V and 4 bases from J; junction bases left unmatched: 7. The CDR3 region has the DNA TGCAGTGCTAGGCCCCCAGGGGGCCCCACCGGGGAGCTGTTTTTT. Protein: CSARPPGGPTGELFF.

In this sample, this clonotype turned up many times. This sequence joins TRBV7-8 and TRBJ2-1; D might be TRBD2 (5 bases). This CDR3 is 15 amino acids long. Germline V gives CDR1 SGHVS, CDR2 FQNEAQ. V was trimmed by 1 base and J by 7 bases, leaving 14 bases between them. CDR3 region: CASSLVEGPANEQFF. The CDR3 nucleotides read TGTGCCAGCAGCTTAGTAGAGGGTCCGGCGAATGAGCAGTTCTTC.

This clonotype has ten or more counts. This chain joins TRBV20-1 and TRBJ2-1; D gene uncertain. The CDR3 has 12 amino acids. The germline gives CDR1 DFQATT, CDR2 SNEGSKA (reference sequence). The V gene lost 1 base and the J gene lost 10 bases, with 11 bases spanning the gap. For the CDR3, the DNA is TGCAGTGCTAGAGTTCCCCCGCTGGAGCAGTTCTTC. Amino acids: CSARVPPLEQFF.

This clonotype was detected ten times or more. The chain carries TRBV5-6 and TRBJ2-1; the match to TRBD2 covers 10 bases. This CDR3 has 15 residues. CDR1 is SGHDT, CDR2 YYEEEE, per germline. V was clipped by 4 bases and J by 7 bases; unmatched bases: 8. The chain's CDR3 is CASSPGAGGGNEQFF. Written as DNA, the CDR3 is TGTGCCAGCAGCCCTGGAGCGGGAGGGGGTAATGAGCAGTTCTTC. The whole variable domain, filled in from reference TRBV5-6 and TRBJ2-1, reads DAGVTQSPTHLIKTRGQQVTLRCSPKSGHDTVSWYQQALGQGPQFIFQYYEEEERQRGNFPDRFSGHQFPNYSSELNVNALLLGDSALYLCASSPGAGGGNEQFFGPGTRLTVL.

This clonotype came up many times. The rearrangement joins TRBV7-9 to TRBJ2-7; 8 bases match TRBD1. The ends lost 5 bases at V and 3 bases at J; junction bases unmatched: 6. CDR3 length: 14 amino acids. From germline, CDR1 is SEHNR and CDR2 FQNEAQ (reference sequence). CDR3 bases: TGTGCCAGCAGCCCCACAGGGGGAGGCTACGAGCAGTACTTC. As protein: CASSPTGGGYEQYF.

This clonotype was observed many times. This chain uses TRBV27 with TRBJ2-1; D not resolved. Germline CDR1 is MNHEY and CDR2 is SMNVEV (reference sequence). The CDR3 length is 12 residues. Trimming left V 6 bases short and J 2 bases short, with 5 bases between. CDR3 sequence reads: CASSTPYNEQFF. As DNA, the CDR3 is TGTGCCAGCAGCACACCCTACAATGAGCAGTTCTTC.

This clonotype came up many times. V usage is TRBV6-6 and J usage is TRBJ2-7; a possible D gene is TRBD2 (6 bases). The germline V gene has CDR1 MNHNY and CDR2 SVGAGI (reference sequence). V was clipped by 2 bases and J by 6 bases, with 14 bases between them. The CDR3 is made up of 14 amino acids. The CDR3 protein is CASSYVEGNAEQYF. The CDR3 DNA reads TGTGCCAGCAGTTACGTGGAGGGGAACGCCGAGCAGTACTTC.